This T cell receptor (beta chain) was sequenced for a study of cytomegalovirus exposure and HLA in healthy donors listed by TCRdb under 2017. Background on the whole study: According to a later analysis, one platform produced both the 100 to 150 validation repertoires and the 730 or so repertoires of the first cohort. The study was designed to test whether signatures of past pathogen exposure could be identified by cataloging public T cell receptors. Besides the first cohort of under 700 subjects, a separate validation cohort made up of about 120 different subjects was used. The study combined high-throughput TCR immunosequencing, statistical association of individual TCRs with disease status, and machine learning to predict cytomegalovirus infection status. Study-level results and caveats: Most TCR sequences were observed very rarely across donors, whereas some public TCRs were present in many individuals. In both the original and validation cohorts, the classifier was reported to diagnose cytomegalovirus status with high specificity and sensitivity. A later analysis had no HLA typing for the validation cohort, so co-occurrence there was scored across all 130 or so repertoires. Of the cluster scores, roughly 95% were above 0 in a later analysis, which found that TCRs clustered in the first cohort also tended to co-occur in the 120 validation repertoires. The study gave a list of under 200 TCR beta chains associated with cytomegalovirus. In vitro tests confirmed that three of the cytomegalovirus-associated TCR beta chains recognize cytomegalovirus antigens. The authors suggested that the approach could potentially be generalized to other disease states and immunological phenotypes.

The library was built by means of the immunoSEQ multiplex PCR assay. The authors' analysis ran thus. A statistical classification framework was developed to diagnose cytomegalovirus status using the catalog of TCR beta chain sequences. TCRdb stores this immuneACCESS table with in-frame sequences only. Part of the clones is absent; in the studies checked, under half of the shortfall reflects unresolved V genes, and no reason is known for the rest. D and trimming were read from the DNA, whereas the V and J calls and clone size are those reported in that table. This sample comprises about 200,000 clones, around 80% of them detected only once. Under 15% of the sample lies in the top ten. The donors belonged to the validation cohort of approximately 130 subjects, which was separate from the approximately 660-subject first cohort. As for this clone: Its recognized antigen is unknown. Per-nucleotide qualities are absent, and no much larger clonotype sits a single base away.

Sequencing input: PBMCs. This clonotype was sampled from a woman in her 30s in good health and CMV-seropositive.

The sequence in DNA is TGTGCCTGGAAGGCAGGATACAATCAGCCCCAGCATTTT. The resulting protein is CAWKAGYNQPQHF. Rearrangement joined TRBV30 to TRBJ1-5, with the identity of the D gene unclear. CDR1 and CDR2 are drawn from the germline V gene (reference sequence): GTSNPN, SVGIG. Measured from the cysteine to the phenylalanine, the CDR3 is 13 residues long. Here the CDR3 DNA is all that survives: 39 bases in frame from base 1. V is reduced by 4 bases and J by 3 bases, leaving a spacing of 10 bases between them.